The 23 T cell receptor beta chains below come from one sample, sequenced in a study of Tregs in tolerant kidney transplant recipients. Sequencing used immunoSEQ multiplex PCR; TCRdb keeps in-frame clones, though not all of them. Listed are 45,000 to 55,000 clones; about 0.85% falls within the top ten. The source was CD4+ T cells from blood, collected before the transplant. These receptors were collected from a human donor who received a combined kidney and bone marrow transplant.

A note on this clone: Coverage ceases 3 residues before the CDR3 finishes, and the germline J gene fills in the end. The chain couples TRBV20-1 to TRBJ1-4, with D perhaps TRBD1 (6 bases). V was shortened by 3 bases and J by 4 bases, with 12 bases between the two germline ends. CDR3 length: 14 residues. Per the germline V gene, CDR1 is DFQATT and CDR2 is SNEGSKA (reference sequence). The CDR3 region is CSARPGQFNEKLFF. The covered CDR3 bases are TGCAGTGCTAGGCCCGGACAGTTTAATGAAAAA.

About this clone itself: The CDR3 extends 3 residues past the end of the read, so its final part is completed from the germline J gene. J is TRBJ2-5 and V is TRBV5-1; 8 bases line up with TRBD2. V dropped 2 bases and J dropped 5; count of bases not matched to a gene: 8. The CDR3 loop spans 15 amino acids. The germline V gene encodes CDR1 SGHRS and CDR2 YFSETQ. The CDR3 here is CASSFGLAGGETQYF. The CDR3 bases that were read are TGCGCCAGCAGCTTCGGGTTGGCGGGGGGCGAGACC.

CDR3 bases read: TGTGCCAGCTACGACAGGGGGCTTTCCTACGAG. The encoded protein is CASYDRGLSYE. The CDR3 in its entirety is CASYDRGLSYEQYF. The chain employs TRBV2 and TRBJ2-7; 10 bases agree with TRBD1. The read terminates 3 residues ahead of where the CDR3 ends, so the germline J gene completes it. CDR1 and CDR2 from the germline V gene are SNHLY and FYNNEI. This CDR3 is built from 14 residues. After removal of 8 bases from V and 1 base from J, the junction contained 5 bases not matched to a gene.

Note on this clone: The sequenced fragment ends 3 residues before the CDR3 boundary, so the rest is inferred from the germline J gene. The chain uses TRBV2 and TRBJ1-6; 9 positions agree with TRBD1. Germline V gene lookup returns CDR1 SNHLY and CDR2 FYNNEI. This CDR3 comprises 15 residues. The V segment lost 2 bases and the J segment 6 bases; nucleotides outside the gene matches: 2. CDR3 DNA (partial): TGTGCCAGCAGTGAATTGACAGGGGGTAATTCACCC. Protein sequence: CASSELTGGNSP. The whole CDR3 region reads CASSELTGGNSPLHF. The full variable domain, its missing parts supplied by reference TRBV2 and TRBJ1-6, is EPEVTQTPSHQVTQMGQEVILRCVPISNHLYFYWYRQILGQKVEFLVSFYNNEISEKSEIFDDQFSVERPDGSNFTLKIRSTKLEDSAMYFCASSELTGGNSPLHFGNGTRLTVT.

Concerning this clone: The read gets to within 3 residues of the CDR3 end, and the germline J gene fills in the rest. The gene calls are TRBV5-1 and TRBJ2-3, with 8 positions matching TRBD2. The length of the CDR3 is 14 residues. Germline V CDR1 and CDR2: SGHRS, YFSETQ. The V segment lost 4 bases and the J segment 5 bases; nucleotides outside the gene matches: 6. The DNA read from the CDR3 is TGCGCCAGCAGCCGAAGCGGGAGTGGAGATACG. Protein: CASSRSGSGDT. The CDR3 as a whole reads CASSRSGSGDTQYF.

Concerning this clone itself: The missing CDR3 end, 3 residues past where the read stops, is filled in from the germline J gene. This chain joins TRBV18 and TRBJ2-2, with 9 bases fitting TRBD1. The CDR3 extends over 16 amino acids. Germline assignment: CDR1 KGHSH and CDR2 LQKENI. The junction had 3 bases not matched to a gene; V was cut back by 4 bases and J by 0 bases. CDR3 DNA (partial): TGTGCCAGCTCACAACAGGGGGCGACGAACACCGGGGAG. Its translation is CASSQQGATNTGE. The entire CDR3 protein reads CASSQQGATNTGELFF.

Regarding this clone: Read data end 3 residues before the CDR3 end; the end is taken from the germline J gene. J is TRBJ2-5 and V is TRBV7-6, with TRBD2 identical over 13 bases. Trimming at V came to 0 bases and at J to 2 bases, leaving 3 bases not matched to a gene. Germline V gene sequence: CDR1 SGHVS, CDR2 FNYEAQ. The CDR3 extends over 17 amino acids. The CDR3 region is CASSLAGLAGRQETQYF. Incomplete CDR3 DNA: TGTGCCAGCAGCTTAGCGGGACTAGCGGGGAGACAAGAGACC.

As regards this clone: The CDR3 end lies 3 residues beyond the end of the read and is filled in from the germline J gene. The V and J genes are TRBV20-1 and TRBJ1-1; TRBD1 is a possible D gene (5 bases). This CDR3 is 17 amino acids long. V dropped 1 base and J dropped 1 base, with 19 bases sitting between them. Germline V gene sequence: CDR1 DFQATT, CDR2 SNEGSKA (reference sequence). CDR3 sequence: CSARGLARRGQNTEAFF. The CDR3 bases that were read are TGCAGTGCTAGAGGCCTCGCTCGGAGGGGTCAGAACACTGAA.

For this clone: The CDR3 end lies 3 residues beyond the end of the read and is filled in from the germline J gene. This chain uses TRBV7-6 with TRBJ2-1; 8 bases map to TRBD2. The length of the CDR3 is 16 residues. V lost 5 bases and J lost 5; bases outside the gene matches: 11. CDR1 and CDR2 from the germline V gene are SGHVS and FNYEAQ. The part of the CDR3 DNA that was read is TGTGCCAGCAGCCACCTACTAGCGGCTCCCAACAATGAG. Protein product: CASSHLLAAPNNE. The full CDR3 protein reads CASSHLLAAPNNEQFF.

With respect to this clone: The read ends 3 residues shy of where the CDR3 ends; the end is completed using the germline J gene. The chain uses TRBV7-3 and TRBJ2-7; 8 bases are a match to TRBD2. CDR1 is SGHTA, CDR2 FQGTGA, per germline. There are 14 residues in the CDR3. Unmatched junction bases numbered 6, after V lost 2 bases and J lost 6 bases. The CDR3 protein is CASSLVGRGGEQYF. The part of the CDR3 DNA that was read is TGTGCCAGCAGCTTAGTCGGGAGGGGGGGCGAG.

About this clone: The sequence runs out 3 residues before the end of the CDR3; the remainder is reconstructed from the germline J gene. The chain has TRBV7-2 and TRBJ2-1; unclear D gene. In germline, CDR1 is SGHTA, CDR2 FQGNSA. The V end was cut by 3 bases, the J end by 7 bases, with 10 bases between. This CDR3 is 13 amino acids long. CDR3 DNA, as far as it was read: TGTGCCAGCAGCTTCCAAGGCAATAATGAG. As protein: CASSFQGNNE. The CDR3 reads in full as CASSFQGNNEQFF.

About this clone itself: The read halts 3 residues ahead of the CDR3 end, with the missing end drawn from the germline J gene. The chain has TRBV30 and TRBJ2-7; 7 bases align to TRBD1. Germline loops: CDR1 GTSNPN, CDR2 SVGIG (reference sequence). The trim removed 5 bases at V and 0 bases at J, leaving 4 bases unmatched. The CDR3 contains 13 residues. The CDR3 bases that were read are TGTGCCTGGGGTCGGGACAGCTCCTACGAG. It specifies CAWGRDSSYE. The whole CDR3 protein is CAWGRDSSYEQYF. The full variable domain, rest sourced from reference TRBV30 and TRBJ2-7, is SQTIHQWPATLVQPVGSPLSLECTVEGTSNPNLYWYRQAAGRGLQLLFYSVGIGQISSEVPQNLSASRPQDRQFILSSKKLLLSDSGFYLCAWGRDSSYEQYFGPGTRLTVT.

The sequenced CDR3 bases are TGCAGTGCTAGAAGAGACAGGGATGGAAATGGC. Its protein is CSARRDRDGNG. The whole CDR3 region reads CSARRDRDGNGYTF. The chain links TRBV20-1 to TRBJ1-2; TRBD1 aligns across 7 bases. The missing CDR3 end, 3 residues past where the read stops, is filled in from the germline J gene. Looked up from germline, CDR1 is DFQATT and CDR2 is SNEGSKA (reference sequence). The CDR3 is made up of 14 amino acids. The ends lost 2 bases at V and 6 bases at J; junction bases unmatched: 9.

Turning to this clone: The sequenced fragment ends 3 residues before the CDR3 boundary, so the rest is inferred from the germline J gene. The chain has TRBV6-2 or TRBV6-3 and TRBJ2-7, with TRBD1 matching over 8 bases. CDR1 is MNHEY and CDR2 is SVGEGT in the germline V gene. The CDR3 totals 13 residues. V dropped 5 bases and J dropped 4; count of bases not matched to a gene: 4. The covered CDR3 bases are TGTGCCAGCAGTCCTGACAGGGGTTACGAG. Protein product: CASSPDRGYE. The full-length CDR3 reads as CASSPDRGYEQYF.

Of note for this clone: With the read ending 3 residues before the CDR3 end, the germline J gene is used to fill in that end. J is TRBJ1-1 and V is TRBV2; TRBD1 is a possible D gene (5 bases). Germline values: CDR1 SNHLY, CDR2 FYNNEI. The CDR3 has 13 residues. Trimming pared 6 bases from V and 1 base from J, leaving 9 bases between. The CDR3 sequence is CASSGHENTEAFF. Partial CDR3 DNA: TGTGCCAGCAGCGGACACGAGAACACTGAA.

As for this clone: With the read ending 3 residues before the CDR3 end, the germline J gene is used to fill in that end. This chain links TRBV19 with TRBJ1-3; D is uncertain. The CDR3 has 18 residues. Germline V lookup: CDR1 LNHDA, CDR2 SQIVND (reference sequence). V lost 2 bases and J 0 bases, leaving 17 bases between the germline ends. This chain's CDR3 is CASSIQGQEQASGNTIYF. The sequenced part of the CDR3 DNA is TGTGCCAGTAGTATACAAGGGCAGGAGCAAGCCTCTGGAAACACC. Drawing the rest from reference TRBV19 and TRBJ1-3, the complete variable domain is DGGITQSPKYLFRKEGQNVTLSCEQNLNHDAMYWYRQDPGQGLRLIYYSQIVNDFQKGDIAEGYSVSREKKESFPLTVTSAQKNPTAFYLCASSIQGQEQASGNTIYFGEGSWLTVV.

In the case of this clone: The read stops 3 residues short of the end of the CDR3; the missing end is completed from the germline J gene. This chain links TRBV7-8 with TRBJ2-7; 10 bases agree with TRBD1. Germline CDR1 and CDR2: SGHVS and FQNEAQ. The CDR3 has 15 amino acids. The J segment lost 2 bases and the V segment lost 6 bases, leaving 7 bases of the junction unmatched. The DNA read from the CDR3 is TGTGCCAGCAGAGTCCGGGACAGGGGCCCCTACGAG. Translating gives CASRVRDRGPYE. The whole CDR3 sequence is CASRVRDRGPYEQYF.

Concerning this clone: The CDR3 end falls 3 residues outside the read, so it is completed with the germline J gene. This chain links TRBV5-1 with TRBJ2-3, with no clear D. Germline-derived CDR1 and CDR2 are SGHRS and YFSETQ. This CDR3 is 14 amino acids long. V was trimmed by 1 base and J by 7 bases, leaving 13 bases between them. The CDR3 loop is CASSLSLEANTQYF. The CDR3 bases that were read are TGCGCCAGCAGCTTGTCCCTCGAGGCAAATACG.

CDR3 region: CAWGRNHQPQHF. The sequenced part of the CDR3 DNA is TGTGCCTGGGGCCGTAACCATCAGCCC. This chain uses TRBV30 with TRBJ1-5; D call uncertain. The DNA ends 3 residues before the CDR3 does, and the rest of the CDR3 is filled in from the germline J gene. The CDR3 is 12 amino acids. Per germline, CDR1 GTSNPN and CDR2 SVGIG (reference sequence). V lost 5 bases to trimming and J lost 5 bases, with 10 bases between them.

Comments on this clone: The read terminates 3 residues ahead of where the CDR3 ends, so the germline J gene completes it. The chain is built from TRBV5-1 and TRBJ2-1; the match to TRBD2 covers 8 bases. CDR3 size: 16 residues. V was clipped by 3 bases and J by 9 bases; unmatched bases: 14. The germline V gene has CDR1 SGHRS and CDR2 YFSETQ. The CDR3 sequence: CASSSLPGLVGSEQFF. The covered CDR3 bases are TGCGCCAGCAGCTCCTTACCGGGACTAGTCGGAAGTGAG.

A word on this clone: The sequence runs out 3 residues before the end of the CDR3; the remainder is reconstructed from the germline J gene. This chain uses TRBV7-2 with TRBJ2-5; 9 bases are shared with TRBD2. This CDR3 spans 13 amino acids. Germline V gene data show CDR1 as SGHTA and CDR2 as FQGNSA. With 4 bases clipped from V and 5 bases from J, the junction kept 2 bases outside the gene matches. Partial CDR3 DNA: TGTGCCAGCAGCTGGACTAGCGACGAGACC. It specifies CASSWTSDET. The whole CDR3 sequence reads CASSWTSDETQYF. Variable domain in full (rest from reference TRBV7-2 and TRBJ2-5): GAGVSQSPSNKVTEKGKDVELRCDPISGHTALYWYRQSLGQGLEFLIYFQGNSAPDKSGLPSDRFSAERTGGSVSTLTIQRTQQEDSAVYLCASSWTSDETQYFGPGTRLLVL.

On this clone: The sequence runs out 3 residues before the end of the CDR3; the remainder is reconstructed from the germline J gene. This chain connects TRBV18 to TRBJ1-2; 8 nucleotides agree with TRBD1. Germline V lookup: CDR1 KGHSH, CDR2 LQKENI. This CDR3 is 13 amino acids long. The V and J ends lost 6 bases and 6 bases, in that order; junction bases with no gene match: 6. Partial CDR3 DNA: TGTGCCAGCTCCCTGGGACAGGTGGATGGC. Translated, it gives CASSLGQVDG. The whole CDR3 protein reads CASSLGQVDGYTF.

For this clone: The missing CDR3 end, 3 residues past where the read stops, is filled in from the germline J gene. The rearrangement links TRBV7-3 to TRBJ2-1, with 11 bases aligning to TRBD2. CDR1 and CDR2 from the germline V gene are SGHTA and FQGTGA. J lost 0 bases, V lost 6 bases, and 7 bases had no gene match. The CDR3 covers 17 residues. CDR3 DNA (partial): TGTGCCAGCAGGATAGCGGGAGGGCAGAACTCCTACAATGAG. Translated: CASRIAGGQNSYNE. The full CDR3 protein is CASRIAGGQNSYNEQFF.